The rows below give T cell receptor beta chains drawn from one sample of a study of lymphopenia after photon versus proton radiotherapy. TCRdb's copy holds only in-frame clones and misses some; the assay was immunoSEQ multiplex PCR. The table has 30,000 to 35,000 clones, 89% seen once; the top ten hold 5% to 8.5%. Sequencing was performed on peripheral blood, taken from a patient treated with proton-based radiotherapy. These receptors all come from a woman in her 70s with pancreatic cancer. Some clones in this sample may be carry-over from other donors' samples. Both conserved end residues are part of each CDR3. D genes are given only for firm matches. Clone size is not always given. Where it is, it says once, few, many or a class for expanded clones.

v_call	clone_size	d_call	j_call	cdr3_length	cdr3_nt	cdr3_aa
TRBV6-5	.	.	TRBJ2-7	15	TGTGCCAGCAGTTACTATGGGGGGGCAAGCGACGAGCAGTACTTC	CASSYYGGASDEQYF
TRBV7-2	.	TRBD2	TRBJ2-1	15	TGTGCCAGCAGCCTAGCTCTAGCGGGAGAAACCGAGCAGTTCTTC	CASSLALAGETEQFF
TRBV5-1	once	TRBD2	TRBJ2-1	17	TGCGCCAGCAGCTACACAATAGCGGGAGGGATCCACAATGAGCAGTTCTTC	CASSYTIAGGIHNEQFF
TRBV30	.	TRBD2	TRBJ2-5	16	TGTGCCTGGAGTGTAAACCTCTTAGCGGGAGTAGAGACCCAGTACTTC	CAWSVNLLAGVETQYF
TRBV20-1	.	.	TRBJ2-2	11	TGCAGTGCCGGAGTCCTCGGGGAGCTGTTTTTT	CSAGVLGELFF
TRBV7-2	.	.	TRBJ2-3	13	TGTGCCAGCGTCCGCAGGGTAACAGATACACAGTATTTT	CASVRRVTDTQYF
TRBV19	.	.	TRBJ1-5	14	TGTGCCAGTAGTATTGGGCAGGTCGCTCAGCCCCAGCATTTT	CASSIGQVAQPQHF
TRBV11-2	.	TRBD1	TRBJ2-1	12	TGTGCCAGCAGCTTGGGGACAGCTAGCCTGTTCTTC	CASSLGTASLFF
TRBV5-1	.	.	TRBJ2-3	16	TGCGCCAGCAGCTTGAAGATGACGGGACTCACAGATACGCAGTATTTT	CASSLKMTGLTDTQYF
TRBV25-1	.	.	TRBJ2-5	13	TGTGCCAGCAGTGATCTGAGCCGCGAGACCCAGTACTTC	CASSDLSRETQYF
TRBV29-1	.	.	TRBJ2-6	15	TGCAGCGTTAGACAGGGGACTACTGGGGCCAACGTCCTGACTTTC	CSVRQGTTGANVLTF
TRBV6-5	.	.	TRBJ2-3	14	TGTGCCAGCAGGGACGGGAGTAGGACAGATACGCAGTATTTT	CASRDGSRTDTQYF
TRBV11-3	.	.	TRBJ2-1	13	TGTGCCAGCAGCTTAGGCAGGGAGAATGAGCAGTTCTTC	CASSLGRENEQFF
TRBV7-2	.	.	TRBJ2-5	14	TGTGCCAGCAGCTTAGGCCCAGGGGGGGAGACCCAGTACTTC	CASSLGPGGETQYF
TRBV10-3	few	.	TRBJ1-1	13	TGTGCCTCACAGGTAACAATGAACACTGAAGCTTTCTTT	CASQVTMNTEAFF
TRBV19	once	.	TRBJ1-5	15	TGTGCCAGTAGTCCCGGCGTGGATAGCAATCAGCCCCAGCATTTT	CASSPGVDSNQPQHF
TRBV27	.	.	TRBJ2-5	15	TGTGCCAGCAGTTTAAACAGGTCCCCACAAGAGACCCAGTACTTC	CASSLNRSPQETQYF
TRBV6-5	.	TRBD1	TRBJ1-3	14	TGTGCCAGCAGGACGACAGGGAGAGGAAACACCATATATTTT	CASRTTGRGNTIYF
TRBV29-1	.	TRBD1	TRBJ1-2	13	TGCAGCGTTGACGGACAGGGCTACTATGGCTACACCTTC	CSVDGQGYYGYTF
TRBV7-9	.	TRBD1	TRBJ2-6	16	TGTGCCAGCAGCTTAGGACAGGGCTCTGGGGCCAACGTCCTGACTTTC	CASSLGQGSGANVLTF
TRBV28	.	TRBD2	TRBJ2-3	20	TGTGCCAGCAGGGGGCCCGACGGGCTAGCGGGAGAAACTAGCACAGATACGCAGTATTTT	CASRGPDGLAGETSTDTQYF
TRBV6-1	.	TRBD2	TRBJ2-4	18	TGTGCCAGCAGTGAAAGTATCGCGGGAGGTGTAGCCAAAAACATTCAGTACTTC	CASSESIAGGVAKNIQYF
TRBV10-1	.	.	TRBJ2-7	16	TGCGCCAGCAGCCCTATGGGGCAGGGAAATTCCTACGAGCAGTACTTC	CASSPMGQGNSYEQYF
TRBV28	.	TRBD1	TRBJ1-5	15	TGTGCCAGCAGTGGGGACAGGGTGCCGGGGCAGCCCCAGCATTTT	CASSGDRVPGQPQHF
TRBV28	.	.	TRBJ1-4	16	TGTGCCAGCAGTTTAGCCGGACAGACTACTAATGAAAAACTGTTTTTT	CASSLAGQTTNEKLFF
TRBV2	.	TRBD2	TRBJ2-1	16	TGTGCCAGCAGTCCTGGACTAGCGGGAGCGGGCAATGAGCAGTTCTTC	CASSPGLAGAGNEQFF
TRBV4-3	.	TRBD2	TRBJ2-7	14	TGCGCCAGCAGCCAAGGCCCGCGGGGGGGCGAGCAGTACTTC	CASSQGPRGGEQYF
TRBV7-2	.	TRBD1	TRBJ2-5	13	TGTGCCAGCAGCTCGTACAGGGGAGAGACCCAGTACTTC	CASSSYRGETQYF
TRBV6-1	.	TRBD2	TRBJ2-2	15	TGTGCCAGCAATCCTAACAGCGGGAGCACCGGGGAGCTGTTTTTT	CASNPNSGSTGELFF